The entry that follows covers one T cell receptor beta chain sequence. Combining a sample-barcoded 5' primer with a J-beta primer mix, a second PCR ran for roughly 7 to 12 cycles. TCRdb recomputed calls from the 5' RACE reads with MiXCR, one row per CDR3 protein. Among fewer than 2 million distinct CDR3 sequences listed, about two fifths were seen once. The sample originates from a study of blood T cells in healthy people across ages. This CDR3 has 15 residues. V lost 0 bases to trimming and J lost 1 base, with 10 bases between them. Germline CDR1 is SGDLS and CDR2 is YYNGEE. Donors ranged from roughly 6 to 90 years old and were healthy Caucasians in Russia.

The specimen was blood. The receptor comes from a human donor in good health. The rearrangement joins TRBV9 to TRBJ1-2; D not certain. In DNA, the CDR3 is TGTGCCAGCAGCGTAGACAATTACTATAACTATGGCTACACCTTC. Residues: CASSVDNYYNYGYTF. Full variable domain (remainder filled in from reference TRBV9 and TRBJ1-2): DSGVTQTPKHLITATGQRVTLRCSPRSGDLSVYWYQQSLDQGLQFLIQYYNGEERAKGNILERFSAQQFPDLHSELNLSSLELGDSALYFCASSVDNYYNYGYTFGSGTRLTVV.